The rows below give T cell receptor beta chains drawn from one sample of a study of T cell responses to AZD1222 COVID-19 vaccine. TCRdb keeps only in-frame clones here, not all; method: immunoSEQ multiplex PCR. The sample consists of 140,000 or so clones, just over 90% of them appearing once. Sequencing used peripheral blood, obtained 28 days after the second AZD1222 dose. The receptor source for this set is an adult who received the AZD1222 COVID-19 vaccine. Both conserved end residues are part of each CDR3. A D gene is named only where the DNA matches it firmly. Rows give clone size only sometimes, using once, few, many, or a class for an expanded clone.

d_gene: .; j_gene: TRBJ2-2; v_gene: TRBV12-3/TRBV12-4; abundance: .; CDR3aa: CASSLRGELFF; CDR3nt: TGTGCCAGCAGTCTCCGCGGGGAGCTGTTTTTT
d_gene: .; j_gene: TRBJ2-3; v_gene: TRBV24-1; abundance: .; CDR3aa: CATIGQRARGRTDTQYF; CDR3nt: TGTGCCACCATAGGGCAGCGGGCCCGAGGCCGCACAGATACGCAGTATTTT
d_gene: TRBD2; j_gene: TRBJ2-1; v_gene: TRBV11-2; abundance: .; CDR3aa: CASRLGRESTNEQFF; CDR3nt: TGTGCCAGCAGGCTAGGGCGGGAGAGTACTAATGAGCAGTTCTTC
d_gene: .; j_gene: TRBJ1-5; v_gene: TRBV27; abundance: .; CDR3aa: CASSRLGGGNQPQHF; CDR3nt: TGTGCCAGCAGCCGGCTGGGGGGAGGCAATCAGCCCCAGCATTTT
d_gene: .; j_gene: TRBJ1-1; v_gene: TRBV12-3/TRBV12-4; abundance: .; CDR3aa: CASNLKNTEAFF; CDR3nt: TGTGCCAGCAACCTTAAGAACACTGAAGCTTTCTTT
d_gene: .; j_gene: TRBJ2-3; v_gene: TRBV11-3; abundance: .; CDR3aa: CASSSTGLARDTQYF; CDR3nt: TGTGCCAGCAGCTCCACAGGGCTAGCACGGGATACGCAGTATTTT
d_gene: .; j_gene: TRBJ1-2; v_gene: TRBV7-2; abundance: .; CDR3aa: CASSLDHYGYTF; CDR3nt: TGTGCCAGCAGCTTAGATCACTATGGCTACACCTTC
d_gene: .; j_gene: TRBJ1-5; v_gene: TRBV19; abundance: .; CDR3aa: CASRDSGPTHQPQHF; CDR3nt: TGTGCCAGTAGGGACAGCGGACCCACGCATCAGCCCCAGCATTTT
d_gene: TRBD1; j_gene: TRBJ1-4; v_gene: TRBV29-1; abundance: .; CDR3aa: CSVTDRGEKLFF; CDR3nt: TGCAGCGTCACCGACAGGGGTGAAAAACTGTTTTTT
d_gene: .; j_gene: TRBJ2-1; v_gene: TRBV11-2; abundance: .; CDR3aa: CASSLVAGYNEQFF; CDR3nt: TGTGCCAGCAGCTTAGTCGCGGGTTACAATGAGCAGTTCTTC
d_gene: .; j_gene: TRBJ1-5; v_gene: TRBV13; abundance: .; CDR3aa: CASSWAGNQPQHF; CDR3nt: TGTGCCAGCAGCTGGGCGGGGAATCAGCCCCAGCATTTT
d_gene: TRBD1; j_gene: TRBJ2-7; v_gene: TRBV3-1/TRBV3-2; abundance: .; CDR3aa: CASSRRTGILYEQYF; CDR3nt: TGTGCCAGCAGCCGACGGACAGGAATCCTCTACGAGCAGTACTTC
d_gene: TRBD1; j_gene: TRBJ2-7; v_gene: TRBV19; abundance: .; CDR3aa: CASSLRTGGFYEQYF; CDR3nt: TGTGCCAGTTCGCTTCGGACAGGGGGCTTCTACGAGCAGTACTTC
d_gene: .; j_gene: TRBJ2-3; v_gene: TRBV4-1; abundance: once; CDR3aa: CASSQVGDTQYF; CDR3nt: TGCGCCAGCAGCCAAGTTGGGGATACGCAGTATTTT
d_gene: TRBD1; j_gene: TRBJ1-4; v_gene: TRBV7-8; abundance: .; CDR3aa: CASSPRTGRRDGEKLFF; CDR3nt: TGTGCCAGCAGCCCCCGGACAGGGAGGAGGGATGGTGAAAAACTGTTTTTT
d_gene: .; j_gene: TRBJ1-6; v_gene: TRBV3-1/TRBV3-2; abundance: .; CDR3aa: CASSHYNSPLHF; CDR3nt: TGTGCCAGCAGCCATTACAATTCACCCCTCCACTTT
d_gene: .; j_gene: TRBJ2-1; v_gene: TRBV3-1/TRBV3-2; abundance: .; CDR3aa: CASSQDRLTEFF; CDR3nt: TGTGCCAGCAGCCAAGATCGCCTAACAGAGTTCTTC
d_gene: .; j_gene: TRBJ1-1; v_gene: TRBV5-1; abundance: .; CDR3aa: CASSLAGVTEAFF; CDR3nt: TGCGCCAGCAGCTTGGCCGGGGTCACTGAAGCTTTCTTT
d_gene: .; j_gene: TRBJ1-3; v_gene: TRBV3-1/TRBV3-2; abundance: .; CDR3aa: CASSRQLSSGNTIYF; CDR3nt: TGTGCCAGCAGCCGGCAACTAAGCTCTGGAAACACCATATATTTT
d_gene: .; j_gene: TRBJ2-5; v_gene: TRBV9; abundance: .; CDR3aa: CASSVGPSPRETQYF; CDR3nt: TGTGCCAGCAGCGTAGGACCCAGCCCACGAGAGACCCAGTACTTC
d_gene: TRBD1; j_gene: TRBJ1-1; v_gene: TRBV12-3/TRBV12-4; abundance: .; CDR3aa: CASTDRGDTEAFF; CDR3nt: TGTGCCAGCACGGACAGGGGTGACACTGAAGCTTTCTTT
d_gene: .; j_gene: TRBJ2-1; v_gene: TRBV11-2; abundance: .; CDR3aa: CASSLAGSEQFF; CDR3nt: TGTGCCAGCAGCTTAGCAGGGAGTGAGCAGTTCTTC
d_gene: .; j_gene: TRBJ2-7; v_gene: TRBV7-2; abundance: once; CDR3aa: CASSRTGLHEQYF; CDR3nt: TGTGCCAGCAGCCGGACTGGGCTCCACGAGCAGTACTTC
d_gene: TRBD1; j_gene: TRBJ1-4; v_gene: TRBV5-5; abundance: .; CDR3aa: CASSPGTANEKLFF; CDR3nt: TGTGCCAGCAGCCCTGGGACAGCTAATGAAAAACTGTTTTTT
d_gene: TRBD1; j_gene: TRBJ2-1; v_gene: TRBV19; abundance: few; CDR3aa: CASSERDRGFNEQFF; CDR3nt: TGTGCCAGTAGTGAGCGGGACAGGGGATTCAATGAGCAGTTCTTC
d_gene: TRBD1; j_gene: TRBJ1-2; v_gene: TRBV19; abundance: .; CDR3aa: CASSIQGVGGYGYTF; CDR3nt: TGTGCCAGTAGTATCCAGGGGGTAGGAGGCTATGGCTACACCTTC
d_gene: TRBD1; j_gene: TRBJ1-2; v_gene: TRBV7-9; abundance: .; CDR3aa: CASSGQTGGLTYGYTF; CDR3nt: TGTGCCAGCAGCGGGCAGACAGGGGGGTTAACCTATGGCTACACCTTC
d_gene: .; j_gene: TRBJ1-4; v_gene: TRBV7-9; abundance: .; CDR3aa: CASSLGLFASNEKLFF; CDR3nt: TGTGCCAGCAGCTTAGGTCTATTCGCGTCTAATGAAAAACTGTTTTTT
d_gene: TRBD1; j_gene: TRBJ1-2; v_gene: TRBV29-1; abundance: few; CDR3aa: CSVRQGSSYGYTF; CDR3nt: TGCAGCGTGCGACAGGGATCGAGCTATGGCTACACCTTC
d_gene: TRBD1; j_gene: TRBJ1-2; v_gene: TRBV3-1/TRBV3-2; abundance: .; CDR3aa: CASSPQGDYGYTF; CDR3nt: TGTGCCAGCAGCCCCCAGGGGGACTATGGCTACACCTTC
d_gene: .; j_gene: TRBJ1-1; v_gene: TRBV27; abundance: .; CDR3aa: CASSLGDSNTEAFF; CDR3nt: TGTGCCAGCAGTTTAGGGGATTCGAACACTGAAGCTTTCTTT
d_gene: .; j_gene: TRBJ1-1; v_gene: TRBV19; abundance: .; CDR3aa: CASSWWSGNTEAFF; CDR3nt: TGTGCCAGTAGTTGGTGGTCTGGGAACACTGAAGCTTTCTTT
d_gene: TRBD1; j_gene: TRBJ1-3; v_gene: TRBV19; abundance: once; CDR3aa: CASSHLDRQRRISGNTIYF; CDR3nt: TGTGCCAGTAGCCACCTGGACAGGCAGCGTCGAATTTCTGGAAACACCATATATTTT
d_gene: .; j_gene: TRBJ1-2; v_gene: TRBV18; abundance: .; CDR3aa: CASSPSRANYGYTF; CDR3nt: TGTGCCAGCTCACCCTCCAGGGCTAACTATGGCTACACCTTC
d_gene: .; j_gene: TRBJ1-1; v_gene: TRBV6-5; abundance: .; CDR3aa: CASLRGTEAFF; CDR3nt: TGTGCCAGCTTACGAGGCACTGAAGCTTTCTTT
d_gene: .; j_gene: TRBJ1-4; v_gene: TRBV6-1; abundance: .; CDR3aa: CASSERETTNEKLFF; CDR3nt: TGTGCCAGCAGTGAACGGGAGACAACTAATGAAAAACTGTTTTTT
d_gene: TRBD1; j_gene: TRBJ1-1; v_gene: TRBV7-9; abundance: .; CDR3aa: CASSLGQGLFMNTEAFF; CDR3nt: TGTGCCAGCAGCTTGGGACAGGGACTCTTCATGAACACTGAAGCTTTCTTT
d_gene: .; j_gene: TRBJ1-1; v_gene: TRBV7-3; abundance: .; CDR3aa: CASSFQQNTEAFF; CDR3nt: TGTGCCAGCAGCTTCCAGCAGAACACTGAAGCTTTCTTT
d_gene: TRBD1; j_gene: TRBJ2-5; v_gene: TRBV5-1; abundance: .; CDR3aa: CASSLGQGSLETQYF; CDR3nt: TGCGCCAGCAGCTTAGGACAGGGGTCTTTGGAGACCCAGTACTTC
d_gene: TRBD1; j_gene: TRBJ2-2; v_gene: TRBV7-9; abundance: .; CDR3aa: CASRSRDRLPGELFF; CDR3nt: TGTGCCAGCAGAAGCCGGGACAGACTTCCCGGGGAGCTGTTTTTT
d_gene: .; j_gene: TRBJ1-2; v_gene: TRBV12-3/TRBV12-4; abundance: .; CDR3aa: CASSLAGQDGYTF; CDR3nt: TGTGCCAGCAGTTTGGCCGGCCAAGATGGCTACACCTTC
d_gene: TRBD1; j_gene: TRBJ1-5; v_gene: TRBV27; abundance: .; CDR3aa: CASSPGTVPDQPQHF; CDR3nt: TGTGCCAGCAGTCCCGGGACAGTTCCCGATCAGCCCCAGCATTTT
d_gene: .; j_gene: TRBJ1-1; v_gene: TRBV6-5; abundance: .; CDR3aa: CASNPTGRNTEAFF; CDR3nt: TGTGCCAGCAATCCTACAGGCCGGAACACTGAAGCTTTCTTT
d_gene: TRBD1; j_gene: TRBJ1-1; v_gene: TRBV9; abundance: .; CDR3aa: CASSVGGGRLGTEAFF; CDR3nt: TGTGCCAGCAGCGTAGGAGGGGGCCGGTTAGGCACTGAAGCTTTCTTT
d_gene: TRBD1; j_gene: TRBJ2-2; v_gene: TRBV7-9; abundance: .; CDR3aa: CASSVYRGLTGELFF; CDR3nt: TGTGCCAGCAGCGTCTACAGGGGGCTCACCGGGGAGCTGTTTTTT
d_gene: TRBD2; j_gene: TRBJ2-2; v_gene: TRBV9; abundance: .; CDR3aa: CASSRTSAHTGELFF; CDR3nt: TGTGCCAGCAGCCGGACTAGCGCACACACCGGGGAGCTGTTTTTT
d_gene: TRBD1; j_gene: TRBJ1-6; v_gene: TRBV2; abundance: .; CDR3aa: CASSLMGQGRGSPLHF; CDR3nt: TGTGCCAGCAGTCTAATGGGACAGGGGAGGGGTTCACCCCTCCACTTT
d_gene: .; j_gene: TRBJ1-5; v_gene: TRBV11-2; abundance: .; CDR3aa: CASSFRGSQPQHF; CDR3nt: TGTGCCAGCAGCTTCAGGGGCAGTCAGCCCCAGCATTTT
d_gene: TRBD1; j_gene: TRBJ2-2; v_gene: TRBV24-1; abundance: .; CDR3aa: CATSAGQGPNTGELFF; CDR3nt: TGTGCCACCAGCGCCGGACAGGGGCCTAACACCGGGGAGCTGTTTTTT
d_gene: .; j_gene: TRBJ2-7; v_gene: TRBV5-1; abundance: .; CDR3aa: CASSLGGGRGTYEQYF; CDR3nt: TGCGCCAGCAGCTTGGGGGGTGGCAGGGGAACCTACGAGCAGTACTTC
d_gene: .; j_gene: TRBJ2-1; v_gene: TRBV10-2; abundance: .; CDR3aa: CASSDEPGRRNEQFF; CDR3nt: TGCGCCAGCAGTGACGAGCCGGGACGACGCAATGAGCAGTTCTTC
d_gene: .; j_gene: TRBJ2-1; v_gene: TRBV29-1; abundance: .; CDR3aa: CSVEDQGLKLRNEQFF; CDR3nt: TGCAGCGTTGAAGACCAGGGGCTCAAGCTCCGGAATGAGCAGTTCTTC
d_gene: TRBD2; j_gene: TRBJ2-7; v_gene: TRBV19; abundance: .; CDR3aa: CASSALAGAYEQYF; CDR3nt: TGTGCCAGTAGTGCCCTAGCGGGAGCCTACGAGCAGTACTTC
d_gene: .; j_gene: TRBJ1-1; v_gene: TRBV3-1/TRBV3-2; abundance: once; CDR3aa: CASSVQRNTEAFF; CDR3nt: TGTGCCAGCAGCGTCCAACGGAACACTGAAGCTTTCTTT
d_gene: .; j_gene: TRBJ1-2; v_gene: TRBV6-1; abundance: .; CDR3aa: CASSDLRGGGYTF; CDR3nt: TGTGCCAGCAGTGACCTTCGGGGTGGCGGCTACACCTTC
d_gene: TRBD1; j_gene: TRBJ2-7; v_gene: TRBV7-9; abundance: .; CDR3aa: CASSLGAGGVLEQYF; CDR3nt: TGTGCCAGCAGCTTAGGGGCAGGGGGTGTCTTAGAGCAGTACTTC
d_gene: TRBD1; j_gene: TRBJ1-3; v_gene: TRBV6-5; abundance: .; CDR3aa: CASGTGSGNTIYF; CDR3nt: TGTGCCAGCGGGACAGGCTCGGGAAACACCATATATTTT